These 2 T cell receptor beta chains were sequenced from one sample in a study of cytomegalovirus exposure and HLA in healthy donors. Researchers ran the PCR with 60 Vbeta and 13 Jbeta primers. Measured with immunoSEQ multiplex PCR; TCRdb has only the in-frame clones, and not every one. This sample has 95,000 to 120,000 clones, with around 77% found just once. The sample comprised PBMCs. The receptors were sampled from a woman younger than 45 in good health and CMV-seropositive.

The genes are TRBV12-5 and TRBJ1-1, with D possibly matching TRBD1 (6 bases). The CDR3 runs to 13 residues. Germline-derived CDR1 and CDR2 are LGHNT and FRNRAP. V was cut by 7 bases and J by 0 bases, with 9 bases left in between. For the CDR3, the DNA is TGTGCTAGTGCGTGGGACATGAACACTGAAGCTTTCTTT. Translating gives CASAWDMNTEAFF.

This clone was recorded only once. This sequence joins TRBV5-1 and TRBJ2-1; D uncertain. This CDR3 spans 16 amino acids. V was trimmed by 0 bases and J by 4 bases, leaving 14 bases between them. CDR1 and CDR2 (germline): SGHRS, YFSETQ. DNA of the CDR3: TGCGCCAGCAGCTTGGCCCCGGGTATCGATTACAATGAGCAGTTCTTC. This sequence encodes CASSLAPGIDYNEQFF.